These T cell receptor beta chains were read from a single sample in a study of blood T cell repertoires in COVID-19. Assay: immunoSEQ multiplex PCR; the TCRdb copy retains only in-frame clones and omits some. The sample carries about 60,000 clones, more than 60% recorded once. Specimen: peripheral blood. The receptors originated from a woman aged 70 to 79 with acute or convalescent COVID-19. Each CDR3 is given with its conserved first and last residue. Each record gives: J gene, V gene, clone size, D gene, CDR3 DNA, CDR3 protein. D genes are given only for firm matches. Where a row states a size, it is once, few, many or the class of an expanded clone; other rows omit it.

>TRBJ2-3|TRBV25-1|-|TRBD2
TGTGCCAGCAGCCCTTTCCTTGGCGGGGGGGACGTCACAGATACGCAGTATTTT
CASSPFLGGGDVTDTQYF
>TRBJ1-3|TRBV9|-|-
TGTGCCAGCAGCCTAGGACGGGACTCTGGAAACACCATATATTTT
CASSLGRDSGNTIYF
>TRBJ2-1|TRBV6-2/TRBV6-3|once|TRBD2
TGTGCCAGCAGTTACTCCCCCGGGACTAGCGGGGGGCCCCAATACAATGAGCAGTTCTTC
CASSYSPGTSGGPQYNEQFF
>TRBJ2-7|TRBV5-4|-|-
TGTGCCAGCAGCCTGGGGGGCCGGGGGGAGCAGTACTTC
CASSLGGRGEQYF
>TRBJ1-5|TRBV5-1|-|-
TGCGCCAGCAGCATGGGCGAATATAGCAATCAGCCCCAGCATTTT
CASSMGEYSNQPQHF
>TRBJ2-1|TRBV5-1|-|-
TGCGCCAGCAGCTTGGACGTTCGTCGGTACAATGAGCAGTTCTTC
CASSLDVRRYNEQFF
>TRBJ1-1|TRBV27|-|TRBD1
TGTGCCAGCAGTTTATACGGGGCAGGGGGCACTGAAGCTTTCTTT
CASSLYGAGGTEAFF
>TRBJ2-3|TRBV29-1|once|TRBD2
TGCAGCGTTCCTAAGCGGGGGGGAAGCACAGATACGCAGTATTTT
CSVPKRGGSTDTQYF
>TRBJ2-3|TRBV5-1|-|TRBD2
TGCGCCAGCAGCTCCCTAGCGGGGGCCACAGATACGCAGTATTTT
CASSSLAGATDTQYF
>TRBJ2-7|TRBV18|-|-
TGTGCCAGCTCACCAAACCGAGTGGAGCAGTACTTC
CASSPNRVEQYF
>TRBJ1-2|TRBV6-2/TRBV6-3|-|-
TGTGCCAGCAGTTACGATCAGGGCGTTGGGGGCTACACCTTC
CASSYDQGVGGYTF
>TRBJ1-1|TRBV6-5|few|-
TGTGCCAGCAGTTATAGGAGTGAAGCTTTCTTT
CASSYRSEAFF
>TRBJ2-5|TRBV6-2/TRBV6-3|few|-
TGTGCCAGCAGTCCAGACAACCAGTACCAAGAGACCCAGTACTTC
CASSPDNQYQETQYF
>TRBJ1-5|TRBV19|-|-
TGTGCCAGTGAGTGGACGGGGAGTTATCAGCCCCAGCATTTT
CASEWTGSYQPQHF
>TRBJ2-7|TRBV30|once|TRBD1
TGTGCCTGGGTTACCGGGACAGGGGCCTACGAGCAGTACTTC
CAWVTGTGAYEQYF
>TRBJ1-6|TRBV11-1|many|-
TGTGCCAGCAGCACAGGACAAGCCTCCTATAATTCACCCCTCCACTTT
CASSTGQASYNSPLHF
>TRBJ1-1|TRBV18|-|-
TGTGCCAGCTCACCAGCTACAGGGTCTACCACTGAAGCTTTCTTT
CASSPATGSTTEAFF